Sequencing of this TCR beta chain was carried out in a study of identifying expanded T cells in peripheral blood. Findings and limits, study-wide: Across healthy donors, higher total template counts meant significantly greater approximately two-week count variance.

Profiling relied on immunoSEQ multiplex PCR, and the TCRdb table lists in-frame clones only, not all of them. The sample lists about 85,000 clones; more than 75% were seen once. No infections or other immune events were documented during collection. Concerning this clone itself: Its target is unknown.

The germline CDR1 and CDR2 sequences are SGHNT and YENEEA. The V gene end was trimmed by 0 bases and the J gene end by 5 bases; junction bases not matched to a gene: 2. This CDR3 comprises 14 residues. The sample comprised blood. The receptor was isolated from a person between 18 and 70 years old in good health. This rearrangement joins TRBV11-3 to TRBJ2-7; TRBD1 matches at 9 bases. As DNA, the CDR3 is TGTGCCAGCAGCTTAGACGGACAGGGGAACGAGCAGTACTTC. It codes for CASSLDGQGNEQYF.